This T cell receptor beta chain is from a study of human T cells and chemical hapten exposure. Trimming cost V 5 bases and J 1 base, with 11 bases left between them. Germline V gene lookup returns CDR1 LGHDT and CDR2 YNNKEL (reference sequence). There are 14 residues in the CDR3. Specified time point: patch test 1, 2 weeks after DPC sensitization. Sample treatment: therapeutic diphenylcyclopropenone sensitization with weekly scalp DPC. This clonotype has at least ten counts. TCRdb ran MiXCR on the RACE reads and lists one entry per CDR3 protein. The profile shows roughly 380,000 distinct CDR3 sequences, around 5% of them singletons.

The source was whole blood, collected in connection with sensitization to the hapten diphenylcyclopropenone (DPC). This TCR came from a woman aged 45 to 65 with alopecia areata. Some clones in this sample may be carry-over from other donors' samples. This rearrangement joins TRBV3-1 to TRBJ1-1; tentatively, D is TRBD1 (5 bases). The CDR3 nucleotides are TGTGCCAGCAGCGGACGGACATCGAACACTGAAGCTTTCTTT. Its protein is CASSGRTSNTEAFF.